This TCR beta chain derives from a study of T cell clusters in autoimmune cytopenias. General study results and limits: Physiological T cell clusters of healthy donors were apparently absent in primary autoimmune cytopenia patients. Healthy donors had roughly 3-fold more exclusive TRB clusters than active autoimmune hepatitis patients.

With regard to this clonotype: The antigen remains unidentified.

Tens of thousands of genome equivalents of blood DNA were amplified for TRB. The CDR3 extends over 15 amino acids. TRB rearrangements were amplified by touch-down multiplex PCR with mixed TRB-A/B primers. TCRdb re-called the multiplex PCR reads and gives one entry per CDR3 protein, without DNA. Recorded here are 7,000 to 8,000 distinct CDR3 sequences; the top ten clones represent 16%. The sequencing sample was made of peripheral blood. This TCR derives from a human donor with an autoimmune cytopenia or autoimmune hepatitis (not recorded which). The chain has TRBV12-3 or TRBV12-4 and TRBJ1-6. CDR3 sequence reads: CASSFSSKGSSPLHF.